The clone carrying this T cell receptor (beta chain) appeared many times. Germline CDR1 is MNHNS and CDR2 is SASEGT. V was shortened by 2 bases and J by 0 bases, with 6 bases between the two germline ends. This CDR3 spans 14 amino acids. These data belong to a study of T cells in Graves' hyperthyroidism and ophthalmopathy. Amplification of TCR beta CDR3 regions used RNA as the template. TCR CDR3 underwent first-round RT-PCR with the HTBI primer set. TCRdb re-called the multiplex PCR reads through MiXCR, storing one row per CDR3 protein. The data contain about 400,000 distinct CDR3 sequences, about 14% of them singletons.

V gene TRBV6-1 combines with J gene TRBJ2-3; the D is unclear. Specimen: blood. This clonotype was obtained from a man between 18 and 29 years old with Graves' ophthalmopathy. The CDR3 spells CASSELGSTDTQYF. In nucleotides, the CDR3 is TGTGCCAGCAGTGAATTAGGGAGCACAGATACGCAGTATTTT.